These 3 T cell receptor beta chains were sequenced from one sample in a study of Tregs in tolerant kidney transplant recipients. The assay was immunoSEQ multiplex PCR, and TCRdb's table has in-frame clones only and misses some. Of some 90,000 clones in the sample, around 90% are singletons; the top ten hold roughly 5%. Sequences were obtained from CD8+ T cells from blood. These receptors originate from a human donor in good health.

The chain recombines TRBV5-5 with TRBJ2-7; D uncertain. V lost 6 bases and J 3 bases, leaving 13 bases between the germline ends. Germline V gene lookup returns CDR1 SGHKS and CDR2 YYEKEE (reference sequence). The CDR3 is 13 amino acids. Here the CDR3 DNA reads TGTGCCAGCACCCTGGGTGGAAACTACGAGCAGTACTTC. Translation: CASTLGGNYEQYF.

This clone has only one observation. This CDR3 reads CASSVGGTTYEQYF. The CDR3 nucleotides are TGTGCCAGCAGCGTAGGCGGGACCACCTACGAGCAGTACTTC. The chain has TRBV9 and TRBJ2-7, with a tentative D call TRBD2 (6 bases). The CDR3 totals 14 residues. Looked up from germline, CDR1 is SGDLS and CDR2 is YYNGEE. V lost 0 bases and J 2 bases, leaving 9 bases between the germline ends.

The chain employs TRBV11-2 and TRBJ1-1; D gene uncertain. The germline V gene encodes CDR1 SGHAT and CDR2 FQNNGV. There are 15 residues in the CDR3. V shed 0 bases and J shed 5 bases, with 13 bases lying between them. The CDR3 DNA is TGTGCCAGCAGCTTAGATGTTTCTAGTTGGACTGAAGCTTTCTTT. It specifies CASSLDVSSWTEAFF.